The rows below give T cell receptor beta chains drawn from one sample of a study of T cell responses to AZD1222 COVID-19 vaccine. Profiled with immunoSEQ multiplex PCR; TCRdb holds only in-frame clones, not every one. The profile covers over 100,000 clones, with approximately 94% appearing a single time and approximately 7% taken by the ten largest. Here the sequenced sample was peripheral blood, taken on day 0 of AZD1222 vaccination. The receptors stem from an adult in good health. Each CDR3 is given with its conserved first and last residue. A D gene is named only where the DNA matches it firmly. Clone size is shown for a subset of rows, as once, few, many or a class of expanded clone.

D,V,J,size,CDR3,DNA
TRBD1,TRBV2,TRBJ1-1,-,CAITGDWTEAFF,TGTGCCATTACAGGGGATTGGACTGAAGCTTTCTTT
-,TRBV15,TRBJ2-7,-,CATSRDRPRGLPYEQYF,TGTGCCACCAGCAGAGATCGGCCGAGGGGTCTACCCTACGAGCAGTACTTC
TRBD2,TRBV27,TRBJ2-7,once,CASSPRPGLAGVYEQYF,TGTGCCAGCAGTCCAAGACCGGGACTAGCGGGTGTCTACGAGCAGTACTTC
-,TRBV6-2/TRBV6-3,TRBJ2-2,-,CASSYANRKPNTGELFF,TGTGCCAGCAGTTACGCGAACAGGAAGCCGAACACCGGGGAGCTGTTTTTT
-,TRBV27,TRBJ1-5,-,CASSRGTPVGTHQPQHF,TGTGCCAGCAGTCGGGGGACACCCGTTGGGACCCATCAGCCCCAGCATTTT
-,TRBV27,TRBJ2-7,few,CASRSTMRGFEQYF,TGTGCCAGCAGGAGTACCATGAGGGGCTTCGAGCAGTACTTC
-,TRBV4-3,TRBJ1-1,-,CASSQETGLEAFF,TGCGCCAGCAGCCAAGAGACAGGCCTTGAAGCTTTCTTT
-,TRBV5-1,TRBJ2-6,-,CASSLGSGANVLTF,TGCGCCAGCAGCTTAGGCTCTGGGGCCAACGTCCTGACTTTC
-,TRBV30,TRBJ2-3,-,CAWSVGFGGPYTDTQYF,TGTGCCTGGAGTGTAGGTTTTGGGGGACCCTACACAGATACGCAGTATTTT
-,TRBV2,TRBJ2-7,-,CASSDGGRNRYEQYF,TGTGCCAGCAGTGATGGGGGTAGAAACCGTTACGAGCAGTACTTC
-,TRBV19,TRBJ2-1,once,CASSIAGLRSSYNEQFF,TGTGCCAGTAGTATTGCGGGACTGCGGAGTTCCTACAATGAGCAGTTCTTC
-,TRBV7-9,TRBJ1-1,-,CASSLMDGNTEAFF,TGTGCCAGCAGCTTAATGGACGGAAACACTGAAGCTTTCTTT
TRBD1,TRBV27,TRBJ2-2,-,CASTKSRQGAGAGELFF,TGTGCCAGCACCAAATCTCGACAGGGGGCTGGAGCCGGGGAGCTGTTTTTT
-,TRBV2,TRBJ1-1,-,CAAHPNRSPEAFF,TGTGCCGCCCATCCGAACAGGTCCCCTGAAGCTTTCTTT
-,TRBV9,TRBJ2-2,-,CASSGVGTDPTGELFF,TGTGCCAGCAGCGGGGTTGGGACTGACCCCACCGGGGAGCTGTTTTTT
TRBD2,TRBV6-5,TRBJ2-3,-,CASRGTSGARDTQYF,TGTGCCAGCAGGGGGACTAGCGGGGCTAGGGATACGCAGTATTTT
-,TRBV7-9,TRBJ2-7,-,CASSANRQPPYEQYF,TGTGCCAGCAGCGCGAACCGACAGCCCCCCTACGAGCAGTACTTC
-,TRBV3-1/TRBV3-2,TRBJ2-7,-,CASSQEGHRYEQYF,TGTGCCAGCAGCCAAGAAGGACACCGCTACGAGCAGTACTTC
TRBD2,TRBV28,TRBJ2-1,-,CASRSSGVGQFF,TGTGCCAGCAGGTCTAGCGGAGTAGGGCAGTTCTTC
TRBD2,TRBV2,TRBJ2-7,-,CASSGAGTSITGFLRQYF,TGTGCCAGCAGTGGGGCCGGGACTAGCATTACGGGCTTCCTGCGGCAGTACTTC
-,TRBV10-3,TRBJ2-5,-,CAISESLPQETQYF,TGTGCCATCAGTGAGTCCCTACCACAAGAGACCCAGTACTTC
-,TRBV27,TRBJ1-6,-,CASSLLGGALNSPLHF,TGTGCCAGCAGTTTATTGGGTGGGGCGTTGAATTCACCCCTCCACTTT
TRBD2,TRBV4-3,TRBJ2-7,-,CASSLQREGPYEQYF,TGCGCCAGCAGCCTGCAGCGGGAGGGCCCTTACGAGCAGTACTTC